This T cell receptor beta chain appears in the sequencing data of a study of shared clonotypes between healthy human individuals. Study-level information: Each donor had three CD4 naive, three CD4 memory, two CD8 naive and one CD8 memory plate. Study outcomes and limitations: It was the non-shared clonotypes that had lower generation probabilities than clonotypes shared by all four donors.

Those who donated, Caucasian adults without exception, all lived in Nashville, Tennessee. CD4+ cells were split into CD45RA+ naive and CD45RA-negative memory subsets. This clone has only one observation. Its antigen is as yet unknown. Other nucleotide sequences from this sample produce the same CDR3. The CDR3 has 14 amino acids. Germline loops: CDR1 SNHLY, CDR2 FYNNEI. Trimming took off 5 bases at V and 0 bases at J, with 11 bases between the two ends. Libraries were prepared by immunoSEQ multiplex PCR; TCRdb keeps only in-frame clonotypes and omits some of them. Here the sample spans millions of clones, over 85% being singletons.

Sequencing used naive CD4+ T cells sorted from blood. As to subset: CD45RA+ positively selected. This clonotype was obtained from a man younger than 35 in good health. This chain joins TRBV2 and TRBJ2-7; D uncertain. The CDR3 region is CASSRDNFSYEQYF. The CDR3, as DNA: TGTGCCAGCAGTCGAGACAACTTCTCCTACGAGCAGTACTTC.